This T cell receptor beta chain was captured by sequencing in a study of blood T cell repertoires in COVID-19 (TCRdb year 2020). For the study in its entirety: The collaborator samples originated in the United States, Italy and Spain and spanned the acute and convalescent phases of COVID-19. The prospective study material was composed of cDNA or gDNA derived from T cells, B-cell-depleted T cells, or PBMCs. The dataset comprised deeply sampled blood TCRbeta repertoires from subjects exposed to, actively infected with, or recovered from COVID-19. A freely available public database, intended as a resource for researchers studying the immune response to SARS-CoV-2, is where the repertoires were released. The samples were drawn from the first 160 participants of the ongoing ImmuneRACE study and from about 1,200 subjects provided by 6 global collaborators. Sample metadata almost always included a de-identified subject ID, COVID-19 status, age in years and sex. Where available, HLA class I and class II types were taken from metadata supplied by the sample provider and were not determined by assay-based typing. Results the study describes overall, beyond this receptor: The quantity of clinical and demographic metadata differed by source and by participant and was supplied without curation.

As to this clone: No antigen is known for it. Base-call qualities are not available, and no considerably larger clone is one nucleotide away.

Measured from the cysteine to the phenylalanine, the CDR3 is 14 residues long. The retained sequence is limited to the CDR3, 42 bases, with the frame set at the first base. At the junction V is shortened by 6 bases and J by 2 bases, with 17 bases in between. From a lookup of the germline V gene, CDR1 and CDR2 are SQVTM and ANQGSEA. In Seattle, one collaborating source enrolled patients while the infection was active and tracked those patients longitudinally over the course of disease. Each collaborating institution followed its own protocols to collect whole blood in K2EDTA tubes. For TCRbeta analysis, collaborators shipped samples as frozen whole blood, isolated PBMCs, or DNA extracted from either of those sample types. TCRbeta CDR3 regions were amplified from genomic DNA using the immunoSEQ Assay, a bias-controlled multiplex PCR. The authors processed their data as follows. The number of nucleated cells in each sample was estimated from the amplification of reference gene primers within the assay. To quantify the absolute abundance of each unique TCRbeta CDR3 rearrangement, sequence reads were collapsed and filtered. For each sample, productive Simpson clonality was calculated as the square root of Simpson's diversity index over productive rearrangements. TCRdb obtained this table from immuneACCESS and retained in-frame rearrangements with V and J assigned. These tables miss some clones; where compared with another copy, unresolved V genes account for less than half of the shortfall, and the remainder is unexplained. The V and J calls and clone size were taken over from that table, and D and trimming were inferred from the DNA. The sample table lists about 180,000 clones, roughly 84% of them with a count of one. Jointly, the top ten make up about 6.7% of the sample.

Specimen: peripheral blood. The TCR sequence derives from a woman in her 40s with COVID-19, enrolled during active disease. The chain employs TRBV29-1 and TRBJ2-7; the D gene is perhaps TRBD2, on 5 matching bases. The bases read TGCAGCGTAAGGACGCGGTTCGGGGCCTACGAGCAGTACTTC. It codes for CSVRTRFGAYEQYF.